A selection of T cell receptor beta chains follows, all from one sample in a study of T-cell reconstitution after alpha-beta-depleted transplantation in children. Using its own MiXCR run on the PCR reads, TCRdb lists one record per CDR3 protein. The sample contains approximately 400,000 distinct CDR3 sequences, 9.5% to 13% of which appear only once. The source material was PBMCs from the stem cell graft donor, sampled from the stem cell graft. The receptors were sampled from a human donor who donated a stem cell graft to a child with acute myeloid leukemia. Both conserved end residues are part of each CDR3. Fields, in order: D gene, V gene, J gene, clone size, CDR3 protein, CDR3 DNA. A D gene is named only where the DNA matches it firmly. The listing skips clone size in some rows; elsewhere it reads once, few, many or a size class.

TRBD2	TRBV20-1	TRBJ2-3	NA	CSATSGYTDTQYF	TGCAGTGCTACTAGCGGCTACACAGATACGCAGTATTTT
TRBD1	TRBV20-1	TRBJ1-6	NA	CSASRDREFSPLHF	TGCAGTGCGAGCCGGGACAGGGAATTTTCACCCCTCCACTTT
TRBD2	TRBV5-1	TRBJ2-1	many	CASSLGSWQREGNEQFF	TGCGCCAGCAGCTTGGGGTCCTGGCAGCGGGAAGGCAATGAGCAGTTCTTC
NA	TRBV20-1	TRBJ1-4	few	CSARGGGEKLFF	TGCAGTGCCAGGGGAGGAGGCGAAAAACTGTTTTTT
NA	TRBV4-1	TRBJ2-7	NA	CASSQETDYEQYF	TGCGCCAGCAGCCAAGAGACGGATTACGAGCAGTACTTC
NA	TRBV10-3	TRBJ2-2	few	CAISERLGDTLTGGTRELFF	TGTGCCATCAGTGAGAGGTTGGGGGACACGCTAACCGGGGGAACCCGGGAGCTGTTTTTT
NA	TRBV12-3/TRBV12-4	TRBJ2-2	NA	CASSLVPGRAGELFF	TGTGCCAGCAGTTTAGTCCCGGGTAGGGCCGGGGAGCTGTTTTTT
NA	TRBV7-6	TRBJ2-1	few	CASSLAPGLSSYNEQFF	TGTGCCAGCAGCTTAGCTCCGGGGCTGAGCTCCTACAATGAGCAGTTCTTC
NA	TRBV5-1	TRBJ2-1	NA	CASSLGTLGETDEQFF	TGCGCCAGCAGCTTGGGGACTCTGGGGGAAACCGATGAGCAGTTCTTC
NA	TRBV4-3	TRBJ2-1	many	CASSQDRGSRPYNEQFF	TGCGCCAGCAGCCAAGATCGGGGTAGCCGGCCCTACAATGAGCAGTTCTTC
TRBD2	TRBV7-2	TRBJ2-7	once	CASSLLGGASGTYEQYF	TGTGCCAGCAGCTTATTGGGAGGGGCTAGCGGGACCTACGAGCAGTACTTC
TRBD1	TRBV29-1	TRBJ1-1	few	CSAGGQGSTEAFF	TGCAGCGCTGGGGGACAGGGTAGTACTGAAGCTTTCTTT
NA	TRBV30	TRBJ1-2	once	CAWSAGDVRDGYTF	TGTGCCTGGAGTGCGGGGGACGTCCGTGATGGCTACACCTTC
TRBD1	TRBV7-2	TRBJ2-7	few	CASSLVSDRGQWQYF	TGTGCCAGCAGCTTAGTCAGCGACAGGGGGCAGTGGCAGTACTTC
NA	TRBV10-3	TRBJ2-3	few	CAISTPAGTDTQYF	TGTGCCATCAGTACACCGGCGGGGACAGATACGCAGTATTTT
NA	TRBV10-3	TRBJ1-1	few	CAIIWERDTEAFF	TGTGCCATCATCTGGGAGCGGGACACTGAAGCTTTCTTT
NA	TRBV5-1	TRBJ1-1	few	CASSSGHTRGTEAFF	TGCGCCAGCAGCTCCGGACACACGCGGGGCACTGAAGCTTTCTTT
NA	TRBV7-8	TRBJ2-1	NA	CASSAPWLESYNEQFF	TGTGCCAGCAGCGCCCCGTGGCTCGAGTCCTACAATGAGCAGTTCTTC
NA	TRBV5-6	TRBJ1-6	few	CASSEGILNSPLHF	TGTGCCAGCAGCGAGGGGATTCTTAATTCACCCCTCCACTTT
NA	TRBV4-1	TRBJ2-3	few	CASSQEYADTDTQYF	TGCGCCAGCAGCCAAGAATACGCGGATACAGATACGCAGTATTTT
TRBD1	TRBV20-1	TRBJ2-5	NA	CSAVGQGQETQYF	TGCAGTGCTGTCGGACAGGGCCAAGAGACCCAGTACTTC
TRBD2	TRBV25-1	TRBJ2-1	few	CASSGGLASHNEQFF	TGTGCCAGCAGTGGGGGACTAGCGTCCCACAATGAGCAGTTCTTC
NA	TRBV9	TRBJ1-1	few	CASSLNGANTEAFF	TGTGCCAGCTCCCTCAACGGCGCGAACACTGAAGCTTTCTTT
NA	TRBV29-1	TRBJ2-7	many	CSVEATGSYEQYF	TGCAGCGTTGAAGCAACAGGTTCCTACGAGCAGTACTTC
NA	TRBV7-2	TRBJ1-5	few	CASSGQGRGPQHF	TGTGCCAGCAGCGGCCAGGGGCGAGGGCCCCAGCATTTT
NA	TRBV6-5	TRBJ1-2	many	CASSYSAQGIDYTF	TGTGCCAGCAGTTACTCAGCCCAGGGGATTGACTACACCTTC
TRBD2	TRBV5-1	TRBJ2-1	few	CASSLTLAIDEQFF	TGCGCCAGCAGCTTAACACTAGCGATCGATGAGCAGTTCTTC
NA	TRBV18	TRBJ2-2	NA	CASSTGPGGVATGELFF	TGTGCCAGCTCAACGGGTCCAGGCGGCGTAGCCACCGGGGAGCTGTTTTTT
NA	TRBV4-1	TRBJ1-6	NA	CASSQQGRNNSPLHF	TGCGCCAGCAGCCAACAGGGGAGGAATAATTCACCCCTCCACTTT
NA	TRBV7-8	TRBJ2-7	few	CASSLFPKNSNVYEQYF	TGTGCCAGCAGCTTATTTCCTAAAAATTCGAACGTCTACGAGCAGTACTTC
TRBD2	TRBV4-1	TRBJ2-1	few	CASSPGTTHYNEQFF	TGCGCCAGCAGTCCCGGGACTACTCACTACAATGAGCAGTTCTTC
NA	TRBV2	TRBJ2-1	NA	CASSDPSVNEQFF	TGTGCCAGCAGTGATCCTAGCGTCAATGAGCAGTTCTTC
NA	TRBV4-1	TRBJ2-7	NA	CASGRDTRYEQYF	TGCGCCAGCGGACGGGACACTAGGTACGAGCAGTACTTC
NA	TRBV5-1	TRBJ2-7	few	CASSLASQGYEQYF	TGCGCCAGCAGCTTGGCCTCGCAGGGCTACGAGCAGTACTTC
TRBD1	TRBV20-1	TRBJ2-1	NA	CSALRQGGSNEQFF	TGCAGTGCTCTAAGACAGGGGGGATCCAATGAGCAGTTCTTC
NA	TRBV5-4	TRBJ2-7	NA	CASSQPQGSSYEQYF	TGTGCCAGCAGCCAACCGCAAGGGTCCTCCTACGAACAGTACTTC
TRBD1	TRBV9	TRBJ2-5	few	CASSFRGGQGSGETQYF	TGTGCCAGCAGCTTTAGGGGGGGACAGGGGAGCGGAGAGACCCAGTACTTC
NA	TRBV9	TRBJ1-4	NA	CASSTGRKLFF	TGTGCCAGCAGCACGGGTCGGAAACTGTTTTTT
TRBD1	TRBV27	TRBJ1-5	NA	CASSRKGQGAEQPQHF	TGTGCCAGCAGTCGGAAGGGACAGGGTGCGGAACAGCCCCAGCATTTT
NA	TRBV18	TRBJ1-1	many	CASSERTVGTEAFF	TGTGCCAGCTCGGAGCGGACGGTGGGGACTGAAGCTTTCTTT
NA	TRBV20-1	TRBJ1-4	few	CSATMPGGGNEKLFF	TGCAGTGCCACAATGCCGGGGGGCGGGAATGAAAAACTGTTTTTT
TRBD1	TRBV12-3/TRBV12-4	TRBJ2-2	few	CASSFLIQGAPDTGELFF	TGTGCCAGCAGTTTCCTTATACAGGGGGCGCCGGACACCGGGGAGCTGTTTTTT
TRBD1	TRBV7-8	TRBJ1-5	few	CASSLVAGGFSNQPQHF	TGTGCCAGCAGCTTAGTGGCAGGGGGCTTCAGCAATCAGCCCCAGCATTTT
NA	TRBV10-3	TRBJ2-7	few	CAISTVTGPYEQYF	TGTGCCATCAGTACCGTGACTGGTCCCTACGAGCAGTACTTC
NA	TRBV11-2	TRBJ2-1	NA	CASSLRQSSYNEQFF	TGTGCCAGCAGCTTACGGCAGAGCTCCTACAATGAGCAGTTCTTC
NA	TRBV20-1	TRBJ2-5	many	CSASKDREETQYF	TGCAGTGCTAGTAAGGACAGAGAGGAGACCCAGTACTTC
TRBD1	TRBV18	TRBJ1-4	NA	CASSRGTGTNEKLFF	TGTGCCAGCTCACGTGGGACAGGAACTAATGAAAAACTGTTTTTT
TRBD2	TRBV7-3	TRBJ2-6	few	CASSFSSGDLSGANVLTF	TGTGCCAGCAGCTTTTCTAGCGGGGATCTCTCTGGGGCCAACGTCCTGACTTTC
NA	TRBV12-3/TRBV12-4	TRBJ2-3	NA	CASGLRTDTQYF	TGTGCCAGCGGGCTTCGCACAGATACGCAGTATTTT
NA	TRBV7-9	TRBJ1-3	many	CASIPERASGNTIYF	TGTGCCAGCATCCCGGAAAGGGCATCCGGAAACACCATATATTTT
NA	TRBV5-6	TRBJ1-6	NA	CASSLAVKNSPLHF	TGTGCCAGCAGCTTGGCGGTTAAGAATTCACCCCTCCACTTT